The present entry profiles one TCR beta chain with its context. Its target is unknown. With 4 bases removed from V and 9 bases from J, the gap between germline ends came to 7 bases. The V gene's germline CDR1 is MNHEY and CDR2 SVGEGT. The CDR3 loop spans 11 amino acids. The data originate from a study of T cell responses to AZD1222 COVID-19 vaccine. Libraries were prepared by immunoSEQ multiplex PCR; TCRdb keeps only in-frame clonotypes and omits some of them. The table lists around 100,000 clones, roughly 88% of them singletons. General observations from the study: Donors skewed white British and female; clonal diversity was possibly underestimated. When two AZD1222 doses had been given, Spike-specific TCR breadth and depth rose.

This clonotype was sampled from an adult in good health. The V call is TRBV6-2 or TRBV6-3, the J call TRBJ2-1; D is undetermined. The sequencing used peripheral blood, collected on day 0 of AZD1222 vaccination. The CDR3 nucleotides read TGTGCCAGCAGTTCTCCCGTTGAGCAGTTCTTC. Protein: CASSSPVEQFF.